The rows below give T cell receptor beta chains drawn from one sample of a study of cytomegalovirus exposure and HLA in healthy donors. Profiled with immunoSEQ multiplex PCR; TCRdb holds only in-frame clones, not every one. The sample includes about 110,000 clones, approximately 82% of them seen just once. The specimen was PBMCs. The receptor source for this set is a man between 35 and 55 years old in good health and CMV-seronegative. Both conserved end residues are part of each CDR3. D genes are given only for firm matches. The listing skips clone size in some rows; elsewhere it reads once, few, many or a size class.

size,J,V,D,DNA,CDR3
few,TRBJ2-2,TRBV7-7,TRBD2,TGTGCCAGCAGCCCTACTAGCGGGGGTCCCTTGATCACCGGGGAGCTGTTTTTT,CASSPTSGGPLITGELFF
-,TRBJ1-1,TRBV2,-,TGTGCCAGCAGCCTCTTGACAGGGAACACTGAAGCTTTCTTT,CASSLLTGNTEAFF
-,TRBJ2-3,TRBV2,TRBD2,TGTGCCAGCAGTCCTTTAGCGGGGGGCACAGATACGCAGTATTTT,CASSPLAGGTDTQYF
once,TRBJ2-3,TRBV6-6,TRBD2,TGTGCCAGCAGTTACGGGTACGCGGGGGGCCCCCGTTTT,CASSYGYAGGPRF
-,TRBJ1-5,TRBV5-8,-,TGTGCCAGCAGCTTGGGAAAGCGGGCGGGACAGCCCCAGCATTTT,CASSLGKRAGQPQHF
few,TRBJ2-7,TRBV10-2,TRBD2,TGCGCCAGCAGTACCGGTAGCGGGGGATCCTACGAGCAGTACTTC,CASSTGSGGSYEQYF
few,TRBJ1-1,TRBV19,-,TGTGCCAGTAGACAACAGCAAGTGAACACTGAAGCTTTCTTT,CASRQQQVNTEAFF
-,TRBJ2-4,TRBV5-4,-,TGTGCCAGCAGCCGAACAGTAACATTAGCCAAAAACATTCAGTACTTC,CASSRTVTLAKNIQYF
-,TRBJ1-1,TRBV9,TRBD1,TGTGCCAGCAGCGAGGGGACAGCCATGAACACTGAAGCTTTCTTT,CASSEGTAMNTEAFF
few,TRBJ1-2,TRBV16,TRBD1,TGTGCCAGCAGCCAATTGGAGACAGGGATAAACTATGGCTACACCTTC,CASSQLETGINYGYTF
-,TRBJ1-2,TRBV27,-,TGTGCCAGCAGGCTGTCACAGGGCGGTCGCTATGGCTACACCTTC,CASRLSQGGRYGYTF
-,TRBJ2-5,TRBV7-2,-,TGTGCCAGCAGCCAAAGGGGGGCGGGGGCAGCGACCCAGTACTTC,CASSQRGAGAATQYF
-,TRBJ2-7,TRBV2,TRBD1,TGTGCCAGCAGTGAGACGACAGGGGTCGGCTTC,CASSETTGVGF
-,TRBJ2-1,TRBV27,TRBD1,TGTGCCAGCAGTTTAGGACAGGGGTCCTACAATGAGCAGTTCTTC,CASSLGQGSYNEQFF
-,TRBJ2-7,TRBV6-1,-,TGTGCCAGCAGTGAACAACACTACGAGCAGTACTTC,CASSEQHYEQYF
-,TRBJ1-1,TRBV5-6,-,TGTGCCAGCAGCTTTAATACAATGAACACTGAAGCTTTCTTT,CASSFNTMNTEAFF
-,TRBJ2-3,TRBV4-2,TRBD2,TGTGCCAGCAGCCAAGATGCTAGCGGGGGGGCAGATACGCAGTATTTT,CASSQDASGGADTQYF
few,TRBJ2-3,TRBV5-1,-,TGCGCCAGCAGCTTGGCTTCAGGGGCGCGCACAGATACGCAGTATTTT,CASSLASGARTDTQYF
-,TRBJ1-1,TRBV5-6,-,TGTGCCAGCAGCTTGGTAGCCGAGAACACTGAAGCTTTCTTT,CASSLVAENTEAFF
-,TRBJ1-2,TRBV5-4,-,TGTGCCAGCAGTGGGGGGACTCAGGGCCTCTATGGCTACACCTTC,CASSGGTQGLYGYTF
-,TRBJ1-1,TRBV5-6,-,TGTGCCAGCAGCTTGATGAGGAGAACGAACACTGAAGCTTTCTTT,CASSLMRRTNTEAFF
-,TRBJ2-7,TRBV5-1,TRBD2,TGCGCCAGCAGCATTTCCGCGGGGGGTGCCTACGAGCAGTACTTC,CASSISAGGAYEQYF
-,TRBJ2-7,TRBV7-9,TRBD1,TGTGCCAGCAGCTTTAGGGGGCGGTCGGACGAGCAGTACTTC,CASSFRGRSDEQYF
-,TRBJ1-2,TRBV5-1,TRBD1,TGCGCCAGCAGCGCCGATCCGGGACAGGGGGGGTCCGGCTACACCTTC,CASSADPGQGGSGYTF
-,TRBJ2-5,TRBV7-7,TRBD2,TGTGCCAGCAGCTTACGGGGACTAGCGGGGCGGGAGACCCAGTACTTC,CASSLRGLAGRETQYF
-,TRBJ1-6,TRBV7-9,TRBD1,TGTGCCAGCACGACTTGGACAGGGAATTCACCCCTCCACTTT,CASTTWTGNSPLHF
-,TRBJ2-5,TRBV6-1,-,TGTGCCAGCAGTGGGGAGTCGGGAGAGACCCAGTACTTC,CASSGESGETQYF
-,TRBJ2-3,TRBV6-5,-,TGTGCCAGCAGCCGCGGGGCCCCGGGAGATACGCAGTATTTT,CASSRGAPGDTQYF
-,TRBJ1-6,TRBV7-8,TRBD1,TGTGCCAGCAGCTTTCCTGGACAGGGTGGTTCACCCCTCCACTTT,CASSFPGQGGSPLHF
few,TRBJ2-3,TRBV25-1,-,TGTGCCAGCAGTGAAGAGGGTCGGGGGCAGTATTTT,CASSEEGRGQYF
-,TRBJ2-5,TRBV19,TRBD1,TGTGCCAGTAGTACGAACAGGGGGAGGGAGACCCAGTACTTC,CASSTNRGRETQYF
-,TRBJ1-6,TRBV6-1,-,TGTGCCAGCAGTGAAGGTTGGGGGGGCGGGGATTCACCCCTCCACTTT,CASSEGWGGGDSPLHF
-,TRBJ2-5,TRBV5-1,-,TGCGCCAGCAGCTTGTACGGGGTTGAGACCCAGTACTTC,CASSLYGVETQYF
-,TRBJ2-1,TRBV7-3,TRBD2,TGTGCCAGCAGCTTACTAGCGGGGGATAGAAATGAGCAGTTCTTC,CASSLLAGDRNEQFF
-,TRBJ2-1,TRBV9,TRBD2,TGTGCCAGCAGTATCAACGGCGGGGGGGACAATGAGCAGTTCTTC,CASSINGGGDNEQFF
-,TRBJ2-5,TRBV5-4,TRBD2,TGTGCCAGCAGCCCTCGCGGGGGCGGGTTAGCGGGGGGACAAGAGACCCAGTACTTC,CASSPRGGGLAGGQETQYF
-,TRBJ1-1,TRBV11-2,-,TGTGCCAGCAGCCTCGCGAATTTCGGCACTGAAGCTTTCTTT,CASSLANFGTEAFF
few,TRBJ2-1,TRBV5-8,TRBD2,TGTGCCAGCAGCTTTCTAGCGGGGGGGCCAGATGAGCAGTTCTTC,CASSFLAGGPDEQFF
-,TRBJ2-7,TRBV5-1,TRBD2,TGCGCCAGCAGCTTGGCCTCCTCCCGCGGGGGTAACGAGCAGTACTTC,CASSLASSRGGNEQYF
-,TRBJ1-1,TRBV6-5,-,TGTGCCAGCAGTTACTCGGCAGGGGCGGACACTGAAGCTTTCTTT,CASSYSAGADTEAFF
-,TRBJ1-2,TRBV15,-,TGTGCCACCAGCAGAGATCAGGTTCCGTTATGGTATGGCTACACCTTC,CATSRDQVPLWYGYTF
-,TRBJ2-6,TRBV19,TRBD1,TGTGCCGGGGGATCGGGACAGGGTTCGGCTGGGGCCAACGTCCTGACTTTC,CAGGSGQGSAGANVLTF
-,TRBJ2-1,TRBV7-2,TRBD2,TGTGCCAGCAGCTTTGGGGCGGGGGGGCCCTCCTACAATGAGCAGTTCTTC,CASSFGAGGPSYNEQFF
-,TRBJ1-1,TRBV7-6,-,TGTGCCAGCAGCCCCGTCCAGGGGACTGAAGCTTTCTTT,CASSPVQGTEAFF
-,TRBJ2-2,TRBV9,-,TGTGCCAGCAGCGTAGCGCCAGACACCGGGGAGCTGTTTTTT,CASSVAPDTGELFF
-,TRBJ1-2,TRBV2,-,TGTGCCAGCAGTGGGGCCAGGGTAAATGGCTACACCTTC,CASSGARVNGYTF
-,TRBJ2-1,TRBV2,TRBD2,TGTGCCAGCAGTGTGGCGGGGGGGCGTTACAATGAGCAGTTCTTC,CASSVAGGRYNEQFF
few,TRBJ1-3,TRBV2,-,TGTGCCAGCGCGGGTGCTGGAAACACCATATATTTT,CASAGAGNTIYF
once,TRBJ1-1,TRBV19,-,TGTGCCAGTAGTACCACGGGGGACACTGAAGCTTTCTTT,CASSTTGDTEAFF
-,TRBJ2-7,TRBV11-2,-,TGTGCCAGCAGCTGGGCCTCCCCGATCGAGCAGTACTTC,CASSWASPIEQYF
once,TRBJ2-7,TRBV4-2,-,TGTGCCAGCAGCCAAGGTTCGGAAGGGGCCAGCTCCTACGAGCAGTACTTC,CASSQGSEGASSYEQYF
few,TRBJ2-3,TRBV19,TRBD2,TGTGCCAGTGGCCTGATACTAGCGGGGGGACTTCCGTATACGCAGTATTTT,CASGLILAGGLPYTQYF
-,TRBJ1-3,TRBV23-1,-,TGCGCCAGCAGTTCCGAAGCGGGCTCTGGAAACACCATATATTTT,CASSSEAGSGNTIYF
-,TRBJ1-6,TRBV5-1,-,TGCGCCAGCAGTCAAACAGGGACCTTCAATAATTCACCCCTCCACTTT,CASSQTGTFNNSPLHF
-,TRBJ2-7,TRBV19,-,TGTGCCAGTGGGGGGAGTGGCGAGCAGTACTTC,CASGGSGEQYF
-,TRBJ2-7,TRBV6-5,-,TGTGCCAGCAGTCTCCAGGCCAATTACGAGCAGTACTTC,CASSLQANYEQYF
-,TRBJ2-7,TRBV25-1,-,TGTGCCAGCTCGCTTACAGGGCTCAGATCCTACGAGCAGTACTTC,CASSLTGLRSYEQYF
-,TRBJ2-3,TRBV5-1,TRBD1,TGCGCCAGCAGAGGGGACAGGGGGCGGACAGATACGCAGTATTTT,CASRGDRGRTDTQYF
-,TRBJ1-6,TRBV6-6,TRBD1,TGTGCCAGCAGAAGACACCCGACAGGGGGTAATTCACCCCTCCACTTT,CASRRHPTGGNSPLHF